These 10 T cell receptor beta chains originate from one sample sequenced in a study of T cell responses to AZD1222 COVID-19 vaccine. Sequencing used immunoSEQ multiplex PCR; TCRdb keeps in-frame clones, though not all of them. This repertoire shows about 120,000 clones, roughly 93% found once; its top ten account for 1.5% to 2%. Sequencing used peripheral blood, obtained 28 days after the second AZD1222 dose. The receptors were sampled from an adult who received the AZD1222 COVID-19 vaccine.

This rearrangement joins TRBV2 to TRBJ2-1; TRBD2 matches 13 bases. V gave up 4 bases and J gave up 7 bases; unmatched junction bases: 4. Germline V gene sequence: CDR1 SNHLY, CDR2 FYNNEI. CDR3 size: 15 residues. CDR3 loop: CASSGTSGSLNEQFF. The CDR3 DNA sequence: TGTGCCAGCAGTGGGACTAGCGGGAGTTTAAATGAGCAGTTCTTC.

The J gene is TRBJ1-1, the V gene TRBV7-3; D is undetermined. The V gene's germline CDR1 is SGHTA and CDR2 FQGTGA. The germline V and J ends were trimmed by 2 bases and 6 bases, with 13 bases remaining between them. This CDR3 is built from 14 residues. CDR3 sequence (DNA): TGTGCCAGCAGCTTAGGACGAGGTTTCCCTGAAGCTTTCTTT. Translation gives CASSLGRGFPEAFF.

This clone was seen a single time. The gene calls are TRBV30 and TRBJ1-1; unclear D gene. The V end lost 6 bases, the J end lost 8 bases, and 19 bases lay between the germline ends. This CDR3 spans 13 amino acids. The germline V gene has CDR1 GTSNPN and CDR2 SVGIG (reference sequence). The CDR3 loop is CACQKILKREAFF. In DNA, the CDR3 is TGTGCCTGTCAGAAAATCCTCAAAAGGGAAGCTTTCTTT.

This chain connects TRBV24-1 to TRBJ1-5; tentatively, D is TRBD1 (6 bases). The CDR3 consists of 13 residues. V was clipped by 1 base and J by 15 bases, with 15 bases between them. Germline V gives CDR1 KGHDR, CDR2 SFDVKD. CDR3 sequence reads: CATSDLDRWGGHF. In nucleotides, the CDR3 is TGTGCCACCAGTGATTTAGACAGGTGGGGTGGGCATTTT.

The chain employs TRBV28 and TRBJ2-7, with D tentatively TRBD1 (6 bases). The CDR3 length is 14 residues. The germline V gene has CDR1 MDHEN and CDR2 SYDVKM. The V and J ends lost 4 bases and 3 bases respectively, with 13 bases between them. CDR3 sequence reads: CASSSFWDNYEQYF. In DNA form, the CDR3 reads TGTGCCAGCAGTTCGTTCTGGGACAACTACGAGCAGTACTTC. The full variable domain, in which reference TRBV28 and TRBJ2-7 provide the parts outside the CDR3, is DVKVTQSSRYLVKRTGEKVFLECVQDMDHENMFWYRQDPGLGLRLIYFSYDVKMKEKGDIPEGYSVSREKKERFSLILESASTNQTSMYLCASSSFWDNYEQYFGPGTRLTVT.

The chain joins TRBV5-5 to TRBJ2-1; D remains unclear. Trimming left V 4 bases short and J 4 bases short, with 9 bases between. The CDR3 has 13 residues. The germline gives CDR1 SGHKS, CDR2 YYEKEE (reference sequence). CDR3 sequence reads: CASSVTVYNEQFF. The CDR3 DNA sequence: TGTGCCAGCAGCGTTACGGTGTACAATGAGCAGTTCTTC.

This chain connects TRBV3-1 (or the pseudogene TRBV3-2) to TRBJ2-7, with D unresolved. The CDR3 has 13 amino acids. V was cut by 2 bases and J by 4 bases, with 9 bases left in between. Germline CDR1 reads LGHDT; CDR2 reads YNNKEL (reference sequence). The chain's CDR3 is CASSQRTSYEQYF. DNA for the CDR3: TGTGCCAGCAGCCAAAGGACGTCGTACGAGCAGTACTTC.

This chain joins TRBV27 and TRBJ1-6; a possible D gene is TRBD1 (5 bases). The germline V and J ends were trimmed by 5 bases and 4 bases, with 15 bases remaining between them. CDR1 and CDR2 from the germline V gene are MNHEY and SMNVEV (reference sequence). This CDR3 spans 16 amino acids. Written as DNA, the CDR3 is TGTGCCAGCAGTCCGGGACGGGGCGATTATAATTCACCCCTCCACTTT. Translated, it gives CASSPGRGDYNSPLHF.

The chain combines TRBV7-9 with TRBJ1-1; D ambiguous. V was cut by 2 bases and J by 0 bases, with 13 bases left in between. The CDR3 is 16 amino acids. Germline CDR1 SEHNR, CDR2 FQNEAQ (reference sequence). The CDR3, as DNA: TGTGCCAGCAGCTTATATGTGGGCGCGGTGAACACTGAAGCTTTCTTT. It codes for CASSLYVGAVNTEAFF.

This clone was observed once. This sequence joins TRBV28 and TRBJ2-7; D gene uncertain. The CDR3 has 12 amino acids. From germline, CDR1 is MDHEN and CDR2 SYDVKM. The ends were cut back, 6 bases at V and 2 bases at J, with 8 bases in the middle. Here the CDR3 reads CASSQSTYEQYF. The CDR3 DNA sequence: TGTGCCAGCAGCCAAAGCACCTACGAGCAGTACTTC.